Shown below are 10 T cell receptor beta chains from a single sample sequenced in a study of T cell responses to AZD1222 COVID-19 vaccine. The table came from immunoSEQ multiplex PCR; TCRdb's copy has only in-frame clones and leaves some out. The table shows under 140,000 clones, with 81% occurring only once. The material sequenced was peripheral blood, taken on day 0 of AZD1222 vaccination. The receptors derive from an adult in good health.

This clone has just one count. V and J are TRBV27 and TRBJ1-1, with 7 bases lining up with TRBD1. Germline lookup yields CDR1 MNHEY and CDR2 SMNVEV (reference sequence). Losses at the gene ends were 2 bases for V and 8 bases for J; bases not matched to a gene: 8. The length of the CDR3 is 14 residues. The CDR3 DNA is TGTGCCAGCAGTTTAATGTCCCGGACAGGAGAAGCTTTCTTT. Amino acid sequence: CASSLMSRTGEAFF.

This clone was detected once. As DNA, the CDR3 is TGTGCCAGTAGTCCCGGACCGTTAAGGGGCTACACCTTC. This translates into CASSPGPLRGYTF. The V and J genes are TRBV19 and TRBJ1-2; D remains unclear. The V gene's germline CDR1 is LNHDA and CDR2 SQIVND (reference sequence). Trimming took 5 bases from V and 8 from J, leaving 15 bases between them. The CDR3 loop spans 13 amino acids.

The J gene is TRBJ1-1, the V gene TRBV4-1; 10 bases match TRBD1. The CDR3 has 19 residues. J gave up 6 bases and V 0 bases, and 16 bases lay outside the gene matches. Per germline, CDR1 MGHRA and CDR2 YSYEKL. This CDR3 reads CASSQDLGATGGASAEAFF. The CDR3 DNA follows: TGCGCCAGCAGCCAAGATTTGGGGGCGACAGGGGGCGCGTCTGCTGAAGCTTTCTTT.

The chain recombines TRBV27 with TRBJ1-1; 8 bases align to TRBD1. Germline lookup yields CDR1 MNHEY and CDR2 SMNVEV (reference sequence). V gave up 4 bases and J gave up 0 bases; unmatched junction bases: 4. The CDR3 has 15 residues. The CDR3 region is CASSSATGVNTEAFF. The CDR3, as DNA: TGTGCCAGCAGTTCGGCGACAGGGGTGAACACTGAAGCTTTCTTT.

DNA for the CDR3: TGTGCCAGCAGCTTAATAGCGGGGGCCACAGATACGCAGTATTTT. This gives the protein CASSLIAGATDTQYF. The chain couples TRBV7-3 to TRBJ2-3, with 9 bases that match TRBD2. The CDR3 contains 15 residues. Trimming took 1 base from V and 2 from J; bases not matched to a gene: 1. Per the germline V gene, CDR1 is SGHTA and CDR2 is FQGTGA. Looking up the rest from reference TRBV7-3 and TRBJ2-3 gives the full variable domain: GAGVSQTPSNKVTEKGKYVELRCDPISGHTALYWYRQSLGQGPEFLIYFQGTGAADDSGLPNDRFFAVRPEGSVSTLKIQRTERGDSAVYLCASSLIAGATDTQYFGPGTRLTVL.

This clone was seen once. The chain carries TRBV30 and TRBJ1-5; a possible D gene is TRBD1 (5 bases). The CDR3 totals 14 residues. The V gene lost 4 bases and the J gene lost 0 bases, with 10 bases spanning the gap. Germline CDR1 is GTSNPN and CDR2 is SVGIG (reference sequence). CDR3 sequence reads: CAWKGTNSNQPQHF. The DNA for the CDR3 is TGTGCCTGGAAAGGGACTAATAGCAATCAGCCCCAGCATTTT.

The V call is TRBV14, the J call TRBJ1-1; D may be TRBD1 (5 bases). Germline CDR1 and CDR2: SGHDN and FVKESK. V was cut by 4 bases and J by 4 bases, with 16 bases left in between. This CDR3 region has 15 residues. CDR3 nucleotide sequence: TGTGCCAGCAGCCGTACCGGGGCGGGAAGCACTGAAGCTTTCTTT. It translates to CASSRTGAGSTEAFF. The full variable domain, rest sourced from reference TRBV14 and TRBJ1-1, is EAGVTQFPSHSVIEKGQTVTLRCDPISGHDNLYWYRRVMGKEIKFLLHFVKESKQDESGMPNNRFLAERTGGTYSTLKVQPAELEDSGVYFCASSRTGAGSTEAFFGQGTRLTVV.

The V and J genes are TRBV5-1 and TRBJ1-3; 8 bases line up with TRBD1. The CDR3 extends over 15 amino acids. Trimming cost V 5 bases and J 0 bases; bases outside gene matches: 4. The germline gives CDR1 SGHRS, CDR2 YFSETQ. The CDR3 protein is CASRPQGASGNTIYF. CDR3 nucleotide sequence: TGCGCCAGCAGACCGCAGGGGGCCTCTGGAAACACCATATATTTT.

CDR3 region: CASSLDPGTNSPLHF. As DNA, the CDR3 is TGTGCCAGCAGCTTAGATCCAGGGACGAATTCACCCCTCCACTTT. J is TRBJ1-6 and V is TRBV7-6; D perhaps matches TRBD1 (5 bases). The CDR3 spans 15 residues. V lost 1 base to trimming and J lost 7 bases, with 11 bases between them. Germline V lookup: CDR1 SGHVS, CDR2 FNYEAQ.

This clone was seen just once. DNA for the CDR3: TGTGCCAGCAGCCCCTGGCGGAACACTGAAGCTTTCTTT. It yields the protein CASSPWRNTEAFF. The chain employs TRBV5-4 and TRBJ1-1; no definite D call. Trimming took 4 bases from V and 1 from J, leaving 8 bases between them. Germline assignment: CDR1 SGHNT and CDR2 YYREEE (reference sequence). The CDR3 is 13 residues long.